This T cell receptor beta chain was profiled in a study of CXCR3-negative and CXCR3-positive naive CD8 T cells. Findings and limits, study-wide: The study found that naive CXCR3-negative and CXCR3-positive cells shared TRBV-TRBJ usage, while memory cells differed.

The study made its TRB cDNA libraries by 5' RACE, adding UMI labels. TCRdb re-called the 5' RACE reads and gives one entry per CDR3 protein, without DNA. The sample features about 43,000 distinct CDR3 sequences, with around 10% in its top ten. Concerning this clonotype itself: Antigen specificity is unknown.

Germline loops: CDR1 SGHVS, CDR2 FQNEAQ. This CDR3 region has 14 residues. The genes are TRBV7-8 and TRBJ2-4. The source material was memory CD8+ T cells from blood. The sequence was obtained from a human donor in good health. Some clones in this sample may be carry-over from other donors' samples. This CDR3 is CASSLALAKNIQYF.